These T cell receptor beta chains were read from a single sample in a study of T cells in Graves' hyperthyroidism and ophthalmopathy. A single record per CDR3 protein comes from TCRdb applying MiXCR to the multiplex PCR reads. The data show around 350,000 distinct CDR3 sequences, approximately 19% seen once. The sample comprised blood. All receptors come from a woman aged 18 to 35 with Graves' hyperthyroidism. Each CDR3 is given with its conserved first and last residue. Each record gives: clone size, V gene, J gene, D gene, CDR3 protein, CDR3 DNA. A D gene is named only where the DNA matches it firmly. The size entry is marked missing in some rows and otherwise reads once, few, many or a size class.

clone_size: few
v_call: TRBV6-2/TRBV6-3
j_call: TRBJ2-7
d_call: TRBD2
cdr3_aa: CASSYVLGLAGTYEQYF
cdr3_nt: TGTGCCAGCAGTTACGTCCTGGGACTAGCGGGAACCTACGAGCAGTACTTC

clone_size: many
v_call: TRBV7-8
j_call: TRBJ1-2
d_call: TRBD1
cdr3_aa: CASSPKDRDYGYTF
cdr3_nt: TGTGCCAGCAGCCCCAAGGACAGGGACTATGGCTACACCTTC

clone_size: many
v_call: TRBV6-1
j_call: TRBJ1-5
d_call: -
cdr3_aa: CASRPNSYSNQPQHF
cdr3_nt: TGTGCCAGCAGGCCCAACAGTTATAGCAATCAGCCCCAGCATTTT

clone_size: many
v_call: TRBV2
j_call: TRBJ2-1
d_call: -
cdr3_aa: CASNQGDEQFF
cdr3_nt: TGTGCCAGCAACCAGGGAGACGAGCAGTTCTTC

clone_size: many
v_call: TRBV3-1
j_call: TRBJ1-2
d_call: TRBD1
cdr3_aa: CASSQAPGTGEGYTF
cdr3_nt: TGTGCCAGCAGCCAGGCCCCCGGGACAGGGGAAGGCTACACCTTC

clone_size: many
v_call: TRBV7-2
j_call: TRBJ1-1
d_call: -
cdr3_aa: CASTRYGDTEAFF
cdr3_nt: TGTGCCAGCACCCGATACGGTGACACTGAAGCTTTCTTT

clone_size: many
v_call: TRBV2
j_call: TRBJ2-2
d_call: -
cdr3_aa: CASSGPSAAGGELFF
cdr3_nt: TGTGCCAGCAGTGGGCCCTCCGCAGCTGGCGGGGAGCTGTTTTTT

clone_size: -
v_call: TRBV5-1
j_call: TRBJ2-7
d_call: -
cdr3_aa: CASSLEDSYEQYF
cdr3_nt: TGCGCCAGCAGCTTGGAAGACAGCTACGAGCAGTACTTC

clone_size: -
v_call: TRBV19
j_call: TRBJ2-7
d_call: TRBD1
cdr3_aa: CASGTGGYEQYF
cdr3_nt: TGTGCCAGTGGGACAGGGGGCTACGAGCAGTACTTC

clone_size: -
v_call: TRBV11-2
j_call: TRBJ2-7
d_call: -
cdr3_aa: CASRRTGTFHSYEQYF
cdr3_nt: TGTGCCAGCAGAAGGACCGGGACGTTTCACTCCTACGAGCAGTACTTC

clone_size: many
v_call: TRBV12-3/TRBV12-4
j_call: TRBJ2-2
d_call: -
cdr3_aa: CASSLDGGSQTGELFF
cdr3_nt: TGTGCCAGCAGTTTAGATGGGGGCAGCCAGACCGGGGAGCTGTTTTTT

clone_size: -
v_call: TRBV5-1
j_call: TRBJ2-5
d_call: TRBD2
cdr3_aa: CASSSQTSGQETQYF
cdr3_nt: TGCGCCAGCAGCTCTCAGACTAGCGGTCAAGAGACCCAGTACTTC

clone_size: -
v_call: TRBV6-1
j_call: TRBJ1-1
d_call: -
cdr3_aa: CASPGDYGRATEAFF
cdr3_nt: TGTGCCAGCCCGGGGGATTATGGGAGGGCTACTGAAGCTTTCTTT

clone_size: many
v_call: TRBV28
j_call: TRBJ1-5
d_call: -
cdr3_aa: CASSLSDNQPQHF
cdr3_nt: TGTGCCAGCAGTTTATCCGATAATCAGCCCCAGCATTTT

clone_size: few
v_call: TRBV18
j_call: TRBJ1-2
d_call: -
cdr3_aa: CASSPQANNPGSYGYTF
cdr3_nt: TGTGCCAGCTCACCTCAAGCCAACAACCCTGGGAGCTATGGCTACACCTTC

clone_size: many
v_call: TRBV9
j_call: TRBJ1-1
d_call: -
cdr3_aa: CASSVGAASNTEAFF
cdr3_nt: TGTGCCAGCAGCGTAGGAGCAGCCTCAAACACTGAAGCTTTCTTT

clone_size: many
v_call: TRBV12-3/TRBV12-4
j_call: TRBJ2-7
d_call: TRBD1
cdr3_aa: CASSWGQGVGYEQYF
cdr3_nt: TGTGCCAGCAGTTGGGGACAGGGGGTTGGGTACGAGCAGTACTTC

clone_size: -
v_call: TRBV18
j_call: TRBJ1-2
d_call: -
cdr3_aa: CASSPNQGNGYTF
cdr3_nt: TGTGCCAGCTCACCTAATCAGGGGAATGGCTACACCTTC

clone_size: few
v_call: TRBV4-1
j_call: TRBJ2-5
d_call: -
cdr3_aa: CASSDPEPQETQYF
cdr3_nt: TGCGCCAGCAGCGACCCCGAACCTCAAGAGACCCAGTACTTC

clone_size: -
v_call: TRBV2
j_call: TRBJ1-1
d_call: -
cdr3_aa: CASKTMNTDAFF
cdr3_nt: TGTGCCAGCAAGACTATGAACACTGATGCTTTCTTT

clone_size: many
v_call: TRBV18
j_call: TRBJ2-5
d_call: -
cdr3_aa: CASSRAAQETQYF
cdr3_nt: TGTGCCAGCTCACGGGCGGCCCAAGAGACCCAGTACTTC

clone_size: many
v_call: TRBV20-1
j_call: TRBJ2-7
d_call: TRBD2
cdr3_aa: CSARGGAGESEQYF
cdr3_nt: TGCAGTGCCAGAGGTGGAGCGGGGGAGAGTGAGCAGTACTTC

clone_size: many
v_call: TRBV29-1
j_call: TRBJ1-2
d_call: -
cdr3_aa: CSAPSNYGYTF
cdr3_nt: TGCAGCGCCCCCTCGAACTATGGCTACACCTTC

clone_size: many
v_call: TRBV28
j_call: TRBJ2-5
d_call: -
cdr3_aa: CASRGVPRETQYF
cdr3_nt: TGTGCCAGCAGGGGGGTGCCGCGGGAGACCCAGTACTTC

clone_size: few
v_call: TRBV3-1
j_call: TRBJ2-5
d_call: -
cdr3_aa: CASSPTSETQYF
cdr3_nt: TGTGCCAGCAGTCCGACTAGTGAGACCCAGTACTTC

clone_size: many
v_call: TRBV2
j_call: TRBJ2-3
d_call: TRBD2
cdr3_aa: CASSEWGARGRGDTDTQYF
cdr3_nt: TGTGCCAGCAGTGAATGGGGGGCTCGTGGGCGGGGGGACACAGATACGCAGTATTTT

clone_size: few
v_call: TRBV28
j_call: TRBJ2-5
d_call: TRBD1
cdr3_aa: CASSPYAGTGSLEETQYF
cdr3_nt: TGTGCCAGCAGTCCATACGCCGGGACAGGTTCGTTAGAGGAGACCCAGTACTTC

clone_size: -
v_call: TRBV28
j_call: TRBJ2-7
d_call: -
cdr3_aa: CASRTTVYEQYF
cdr3_nt: TGTGCCAGCAGGACGACAGTTTACGAGCAGTACTTC

clone_size: -
v_call: TRBV6-1
j_call: TRBJ2-5
d_call: TRBD1
cdr3_aa: CASRRDRGVVAQYF
cdr3_nt: TGTGCCAGCAGACGGGACAGGGGGGTGGTGGCCCAGTACTTC

clone_size: many
v_call: TRBV5-1
j_call: TRBJ1-1
d_call: -
cdr3_aa: CASKLGTSNTEAFF
cdr3_nt: TGCGCCAGCAAACTTGGGACAAGTAACACTGAAGCTTTCTTT

clone_size: -
v_call: TRBV3-1
j_call: TRBJ2-2
d_call: TRBD2
cdr3_aa: CASSQEPGGTDGTGELFF
cdr3_nt: TGTGCCAGCAGCCAAGAGCCGGGAGGGACGGACGGTACCGGGGAGCTGTTTTTT

clone_size: once
v_call: TRBV12-3/TRBV12-4
j_call: TRBJ2-7
d_call: -
cdr3_aa: CASSLGQYEQYF
cdr3_nt: TGTGCCAGCAGCCTCGGACAGTACGAGCAGTACTTC

clone_size: many
v_call: TRBV12-3/TRBV12-4
j_call: TRBJ2-7
d_call: -
cdr3_aa: CASSLSGVLREQYF
cdr3_nt: TGTGCCAGCAGTTTATCGGGCGTCCTGAGGGAGCAGTACTTC

clone_size: -
v_call: TRBV5-1
j_call: TRBJ2-2
d_call: -
cdr3_aa: CASTRGKANTGELFF
cdr3_nt: TGCGCCAGCACCCGGGGGAAGGCGAACACCGGGGAGCTGTTTTTT

clone_size: -
v_call: TRBV6-2/TRBV6-3
j_call: TRBJ2-2
d_call: -
cdr3_aa: CASSYWVPGELFF
cdr3_nt: TGTGCCAGCAGTTACTGGGTCCCCGGGGAGCTGTTTTTT

clone_size: -
v_call: TRBV10-3
j_call: TRBJ2-5
d_call: TRBD2
cdr3_aa: CAISRDYTETKYF
cdr3_nt: TGTGCCATCAGTAGGGACTACACCGAGACCAAGTACTTC

clone_size: -
v_call: TRBV12-3/TRBV12-4
j_call: TRBJ2-7
d_call: TRBD1
cdr3_aa: CASSPHGQAFYEQYF
cdr3_nt: TGTGCCAGCAGTCCGCATGGACAGGCGTTCTACGAGCAGTACTTC

clone_size: many
v_call: TRBV4-1
j_call: TRBJ2-5
d_call: -
cdr3_aa: CASSRPSQETQYF
cdr3_nt: TGCGCCAGCAGCCGCCCCTCCCAAGAGACCCAGTACTTC

clone_size: many
v_call: TRBV10-3
j_call: TRBJ1-2
d_call: TRBD1
cdr3_aa: CAILEDGTDYGYTF
cdr3_nt: TGTGCCATCCTGGAGGATGGGACAGATTATGGCTACACCTTC

clone_size: -
v_call: TRBV3-1
j_call: TRBJ1-2
d_call: -
cdr3_aa: CASSQEFQGYGYTF
cdr3_nt: TGTGCCAGCAGCCAAGAGTTTCAAGGCTATGGCTACACCTTC

clone_size: -
v_call: TRBV29-1
j_call: TRBJ2-7
d_call: -
cdr3_aa: CSVLKTDYEQYF
cdr3_nt: TGCAGCGTCCTGAAAACAGACTACGAGCAGTACTTC

clone_size: many
v_call: TRBV11-3
j_call: TRBJ2-2
d_call: -
cdr3_aa: CASAPVANTGELFF
cdr3_nt: TGTGCCAGCGCCCCCGTAGCGAACACCGGGGAGCTGTTTTTT

clone_size: many
v_call: TRBV3-1
j_call: TRBJ2-2
d_call: -
cdr3_aa: CASSHRASKAGELFF
cdr3_nt: TGTGCCAGCAGCCACCGGGCGTCAAAGGCCGGGGAGCTGTTTTTT

clone_size: many
v_call: TRBV12-3/TRBV12-4
j_call: TRBJ2-5
d_call: -
cdr3_aa: CASSFRTTKETQYF
cdr3_nt: TGTGCCAGCAGTTTTCGGACAACAAAAGAGACCCAGTACTTC

clone_size: many
v_call: TRBV28
j_call: TRBJ1-5
d_call: TRBD1
cdr3_aa: CASSPGGRGPDQPQHF
cdr3_nt: TGTGCCAGCAGTCCAGGCGGCAGGGGGCCAGATCAGCCCCAGCATTTT

clone_size: few
v_call: TRBV14
j_call: TRBJ2-2
d_call: -
cdr3_aa: CASSHKRRPGSTGELFF
cdr3_nt: TGTGCCAGCAGCCACAAGAGGAGGCCAGGGTCCACCGGGGAGCTGTTTTTT

clone_size: -
v_call: TRBV6-1
j_call: TRBJ2-5
d_call: TRBD2
cdr3_aa: CASSEESGGQETQYF
cdr3_nt: TGTGCCAGCAGTGAAGAAAGCGGGGGACAAGAGACCCAGTACTTC

clone_size: many
v_call: TRBV6-5
j_call: TRBJ1-2
d_call: -
cdr3_aa: CASSYSKGADYGYTF
cdr3_nt: TGTGCCAGCAGTTACTCGAAAGGGGCCGACTATGGCTACACCTTC

clone_size: many
v_call: TRBV2
j_call: TRBJ2-5
d_call: -
cdr3_aa: CANQAVPKETQYF
cdr3_nt: TGTGCCAACCAAGCCGTACCCAAAGAGACCCAGTACTTC